This entry describes one TCR beta chain. Its antigen is not known. This sample stems from a study of T cell responses to AZD1222 COVID-19 vaccine. Study-level information: The study pooled second doses at about 4 or about 12 weeks.

The study's findings and limits: Only a handful of individuals given AZD1222 were seropositive at baseline. Unmutated variant regions are reportedly targeted by nearly half of spike-specific TCRs. A mostly white British donor set with more females was recruited, and clonal diversity was possibly underestimated.

The repertoire was sequenced with immunoSEQ multiplex PCR; TCRdb's copy has only in-frame clones and lacks some. The sample contains some 150,000 clones, around nine tenths of which appear only once. V lost 7 bases and J lost 7, with 17 bases in between. The germline V gene encodes CDR1 SGHTA and CDR2 FQGNSA. The CDR3 extends over 15 amino acids. The rearrangement uses TRBV7-2 and TRBJ1-6, with D perhaps matching TRBD1 (5 bases). This TCR was recovered from an adult in good health. Sequenced material: peripheral blood, taken on day 0 of AZD1222 vaccination. The CDR3 bases are TGTGCCAGCACCCCGGGACTTCTCCGAAATTCACCCCTCCACTTT. Translating it yields CASTPGLLRNSPLHF. Using reference TRBV7-2 and TRBJ1-6 for the parts outside the CDR3, the full variable domain is GAGVSQSPSNKVTEKGKDVELRCDPISGHTALYWYRQSLGQGLEFLIYFQGNSAPDKSGLPSDRFSAERTGGSVSTLTIQRTQQEDSAVYLCASTPGLLRNSPLHFGNGTRLTVT.